Listed below are T cell receptor beta chains from one sample, sequenced in a study of cytomegalovirus exposure and HLA in healthy donors. Method: immunoSEQ multiplex PCR; TCRdb's copy keeps in-frame clones and lacks some. There are approximately 97,000 clones in the sample; over 85% occur only once, and approximately 1% lies in the top ten. Sequences were obtained from PBMCs. These receptors were obtained from a woman between 25 and 40 years old in good health and CMV-seropositive. CDR3s include the opening cysteine and the closing phenylalanine or tryptophan. D genes are given only for firm matches. Expanded clones get a size class; other rows say once, few or many, or leave the size out.

D gene	V gene	clone size	J gene	CDR3 protein	CDR3 DNA
TRBD2	TRBV30	-	TRBJ2-1	CAGLRGGSYNEQFF	TGTGCCGGCCTTAGGGGCGGGAGCTACAATGAGCAGTTCTTC
-	TRBV2	-	TRBJ2-2	CASRKQGSNTGELFF	TGTGCCAGCAGAAAACAGGGATCGAACACCGGGGAGCTGTTTTTT
TRBD2	TRBV7-6	-	TRBJ2-1	CASSLDVSGRGNGQFF	TGTGCCAGCAGCTTAGACGTTAGCGGGAGGGGCAATGGCCAGTTCTTC
-	TRBV5-6	-	TRBJ1-1	CASSLLGSNTEAFF	TGTGCCAGCAGCCTACTAGGGTCGAACACTGAAGCTTTCTTT
TRBD1	TRBV11-2	-	TRBJ2-6	CASSAWDSESSGANVLTF	TGTGCCAGCAGCGCCTGGGACAGTGAAAGCTCTGGGGCCAACGTCCTGACTTTC
TRBD1	TRBV18	-	TRBJ1-2	CASSPGQSYGYTF	TGTGCCAGCTCACCGGGACAGAGCTATGGCTACACCTTC
TRBD2	TRBV10-3	-	TRBJ2-3	CAISDNQGLAGVGRDPQYF	TGTGCCATCAGTGATAATCAGGGACTAGCGGGAGTGGGGCGCGATCCGCAGTATTTT
TRBD1	TRBV25-1	-	TRBJ2-7	CASSELGQGAYEQYF	TGTGCCAGCAGTGAATTGGGACAGGGGGCCTACGAGCAGTACTTC
-	TRBV5-6	-	TRBJ2-1	CASSLVVTFTSYNEQFF	TGTGCCAGCAGCTTGGTTGTGACTTTTACGTCCTACAATGAGCAGTTCTTC
TRBD1	TRBV29-1	-	TRBJ1-3	CSVQMDATGAGNTIYF	TGCAGCGTTCAAATGGACGCGACAGGGGCTGGAAACACCATATATTTT
-	TRBV5-4	-	TRBJ1-1	CASTSPFTPDGDTEAFF	TGTGCCAGCACCTCACCGTTCACCCCTGACGGAGACACTGAAGCTTTCTTT
-	TRBV21-1	-	TRBJ2-1	CASKGTSGRCGEQFF	TGTGCCAGCAAAGGGACTAGCGGGAGATGCGGTGAGCAGTTCTTC
-	TRBV18	-	TRBJ1-1	CASSPGDSKAFF	TGTGCCAGCTCACCAGGAGATTCAAAAGCTTTCTTT
-	TRBV7-2	-	TRBJ2-7	CASSAWTDSYEQYF	TGTGCCAGCAGCGCCTGGACAGACTCCTACGAGCAGTACTTC
-	TRBV4-3	-	TRBJ2-4	CASSHSFPKNIQYF	TGCGCCAGCAGCCACAGTTTCCCCAAAAACATTCAGTACTTC
-	TRBV30	-	TRBJ2-5	CASNRVGETQYF	TGTGCCTCGAACAGGGTTGGGGAGACCCAGTACTTC
-	TRBV19	once	TRBJ1-1	CASSMQGGYTEAFF	TGTGCCAGTAGTATGCAGGGTGGATACACTGAAGCTTTCTTT
-	TRBV4-3	-	TRBJ2-5	CASSQIFRGRETQYF	TGCGCCAGCAGCCAAATCTTTCGCGGGCGTGAGACCCAGTACTTC
-	TRBV25-1	-	TRBJ1-5	CASSDTGSSNQPQHF	TGTGCCAGCAGTGATACAGGGAGTTCCAATCAGCCCCAGCATTTT
-	TRBV28	-	TRBJ1-1	CASSFEDMNTEAFF	TGTGCCAGCAGTTTTGAGGATATGAACACTGAAGCTTTCTTT
-	TRBV25-1	-	TRBJ1-4	CASSEIGGNEKLFF	TGTGCCAGCAGTGAAATCGGGGGAAATGAAAAACTGTTTTTT
-	TRBV6-6	-	TRBJ1-2	CATIRDNSKYGYTF	TGTGCCACCATACGGGACAATTCTAAGTATGGCTACACCTTC
TRBD2	TRBV19	-	TRBJ2-3	CASSIGRLAGSRDTQYF	TGTGCCAGTAGTATAGGGCGACTAGCGGGATCGAGGGATACGCAGTATTTT
-	TRBV28	-	TRBJ2-1	CASSFSDEQFF	TGTGCCAGCAGTTTTAGCGATGAGCAGTTCTTC
-	TRBV28	-	TRBJ2-5	CASSFRVREQETQYF	TGTGCCAGCAGTTTCAGGGTGCGAGAACAAGAGACCCAGTACTTC
TRBD2	TRBV28	-	TRBJ2-2	CASSISGRASTGELFF	TGTGCCAGCAGTATAAGCGGGAGGGCCTCCACCGGGGAGCTGTTTTTT
TRBD1	TRBV19	-	TRBJ1-3	CASSRTGVGNTIYF	TGTGCCAGTAGTAGAACAGGGGTCGGAAACACCATATATTTT
-	TRBV6-5	-	TRBJ2-1	CASSPRFTGRDEQFF	TGTGCCAGCAGTCCCAGATTTACAGGGAGGGATGAGCAGTTCTTC
-	TRBV30	-	TRBJ1-4	CAWGSRGEKLFF	TGTGCCTGGGGGTCAAGGGGGGAAAAACTGTTTTTT
-	TRBV10-2	-	TRBJ2-7	CASSESAYEQYF	TGCGCCAGCAGTGAGTCGGCTTACGAGCAGTACTTC
-	TRBV15	-	TRBJ1-4	CATSREAGARSNEKLFF	TGTGCCACCAGCAGAGAGGCAGGGGCCCGCTCTAATGAAAAACTGTTTTTT
-	TRBV7-2	-	TRBJ2-7	CASSLFTTLGDHYEQYF	TGTGCCAGCAGCTTATTTACAACGCTGGGAGACCACTACGAGCAGTACTTC
-	TRBV6-5	-	TRBJ1-5	CASSYGGNNQPQHF	TGTGCCAGCAGTTATGGGGGGAACAATCAGCCCCAGCATTTT
TRBD1	TRBV28	-	TRBJ1-1	CASSSGQGSLNTEAFF	TGTGCCAGCAGTTCGGGACAGGGTAGTCTGAACACTGAAGCTTTCTTT
TRBD1	TRBV29-1	-	TRBJ2-7	CSVEKSGTGNYEQYF	TGCAGCGTTGAGAAGTCGGGGACAGGGAACTACGAGCAGTACTTC
-	TRBV5-8	-	TRBJ2-3	CASSLFRGDTQYF	TGTGCCAGCAGCTTGTTCAGGGGAGATACGCAGTATTTT
TRBD1	TRBV27	once	TRBJ1-5	CASRKQGSGSSNQPQHF	TGTGCCAGCAGAAAACAGGGGTCTGGGTCTAGCAATCAGCCCCAGCATTTT
TRBD2	TRBV27	-	TRBJ2-7	CASSFFGGRAREQYF	TGTGCCAGCAGTTTTTTTGGCGGGAGGGCCCGTGAGCAGTACTTC
TRBD1	TRBV4-1	-	TRBJ1-4	CASSQDSGTGLNEKLFF	TGCGCCAGCAGCCAAGATTCCGGGACAGGGCTTAATGAAAAACTGTTTTTT
TRBD1	TRBV2	-	TRBJ2-3	CASRANNRGREGTQYF	TGTGCCAGCAGGGCAAACAACAGGGGGCGTGAGGGTACGCAGTATTTT
-	TRBV27	-	TRBJ2-7	CASSFGPGYEQYF	TGTGCCAGCAGTTTCGGGCCGGGATACGAGCAGTACTTC
TRBD2	TRBV2	-	TRBJ2-3	CASRGTSGSTDTQYF	TGTGCCAGCAGGGGGACTAGCGGCAGCACAGATACGCAGTATTTT
-	TRBV28	-	TRBJ1-2	CASGTIYGYTF	TGTGCCAGCGGCACCATCTATGGCTACACCTTC
TRBD2	TRBV5-4	-	TRBJ2-7	CASSPRGGITYEQYF	TGTGCCAGCAGCCCGCGGGGGGGGATAACCTACGAGCAGTACTTC
-	TRBV4-2	-	TRBJ2-1	CASSPLAASSYNEQFF	TGTGCCAGCAGCCCCTTAGCGGCAAGCTCCTACAATGAGCAGTTCTTC
TRBD2	TRBV30	-	TRBJ2-1	CAWSPGLAGSQFF	TGTGCCTGGAGTCCGGGACTAGCGGGCTCGCAGTTCTTC
-	TRBV7-2	-	TRBJ2-1	CASSLDAGAWNEQFF	TGTGCCAGCAGCTTAGACGCAGGGGCATGGAATGAGCAGTTCTTC
TRBD2	TRBV27	-	TRBJ2-1	CASSGGLAGDPGGNEQFF	TGTGCCAGCAGTGGGGGTCTAGCGGGAGACCCGGGGGGCAATGAGCAGTTCTTC
TRBD2	TRBV27	once	TRBJ2-1	CASSPGTSGKNEQFF	TGTGCCAGCAGTCCCGGGACTAGCGGGAAAAATGAGCAGTTCTTC
TRBD1	TRBV28	-	TRBJ1-2	CASTSLMGQSGYTF	TGTGCCAGCACTAGCCTGATGGGACAGTCGGGCTACACCTTC
TRBD1	TRBV27	-	TRBJ2-7	CASRKGQGYEQYF	TGTGCCAGCAGAAAGGGACAGGGCTACGAGCAGTACTTC
TRBD1	TRBV30	-	TRBJ1-3	CAWTHTGGAGVTIYF	TGTGCCTGGACCCATACAGGGGGCGCTGGGGTCACCATATATTTT
-	TRBV5-1	-	TRBJ2-2	CASSTRVDTGELFF	TGCGCCAGCAGCACCCGGGTTGACACCGGGGAGCTGTTTTTT
-	TRBV30	-	TRBJ1-2	CAFHTGYGYTF	TGTGCCTTCCACACGGGATATGGCTACACCTTC
-	TRBV11-3	-	TRBJ2-2	CASSSGGRGAGELFF	TGTGCCAGCAGCTCAGGGGGGCGCGGGGCCGGGGAGCTGTTTTTT
TRBD2	TRBV10-3	-	TRBJ2-1	CAIKGTGENSGRAPHEQFF	TGTGCCATCAAAGGGACGGGAGAAAATAGCGGGAGGGCCCCTCATGAGCAGTTCTTC